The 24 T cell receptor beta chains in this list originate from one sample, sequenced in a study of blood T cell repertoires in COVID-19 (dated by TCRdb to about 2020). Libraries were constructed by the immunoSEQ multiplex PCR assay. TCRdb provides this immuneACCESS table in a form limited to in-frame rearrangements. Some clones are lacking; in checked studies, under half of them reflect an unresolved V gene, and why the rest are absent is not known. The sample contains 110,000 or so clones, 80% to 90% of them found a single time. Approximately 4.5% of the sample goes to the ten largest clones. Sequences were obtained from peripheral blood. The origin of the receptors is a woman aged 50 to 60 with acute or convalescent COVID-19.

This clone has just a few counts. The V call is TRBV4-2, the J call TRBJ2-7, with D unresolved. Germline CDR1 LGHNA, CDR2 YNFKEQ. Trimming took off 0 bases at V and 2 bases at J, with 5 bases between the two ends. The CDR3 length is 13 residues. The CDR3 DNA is TGTGCCAGCAGCCAAGATCTTCCCTACGAGCAGTACTTC. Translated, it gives CASSQDLPYEQYF.

The CDR3 region has the DNA TGTGCCAGCAGCCAAGATGACATAACTCAAGAGACCCAGTACTTC. It codes for CASSQDDITQETQYF. This chain uses TRBV3-1 (or the pseudogene TRBV3-2) with TRBJ2-5; the D is unclear. Germline lookup yields CDR1 LGHDT and CDR2 YNNKEL (reference sequence). The V end lost 0 bases, the J end lost 2 bases, and 10 bases lay between the germline ends. The CDR3 consists of 15 residues.

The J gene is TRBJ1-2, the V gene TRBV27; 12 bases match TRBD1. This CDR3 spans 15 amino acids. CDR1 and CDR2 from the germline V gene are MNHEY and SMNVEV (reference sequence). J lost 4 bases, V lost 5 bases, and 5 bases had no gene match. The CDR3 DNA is TGTGCCAGCAGTCCGGGACAGGGGGCAGGCTATGGCTACACCTTC. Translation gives CASSPGQGAGYGYTF.

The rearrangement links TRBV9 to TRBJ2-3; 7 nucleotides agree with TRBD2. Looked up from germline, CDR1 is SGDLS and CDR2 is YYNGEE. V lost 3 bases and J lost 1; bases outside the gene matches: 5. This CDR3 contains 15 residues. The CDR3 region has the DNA TGTGCCAGCAGCGCTACTAGCGCGCGCACAGATACGCAGTATTTT. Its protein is CASSATSARTDTQYF.

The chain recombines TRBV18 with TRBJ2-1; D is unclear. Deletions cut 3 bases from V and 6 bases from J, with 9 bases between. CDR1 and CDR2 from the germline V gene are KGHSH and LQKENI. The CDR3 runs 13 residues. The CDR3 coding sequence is TGTGCCAGCTCACCGCCCCCTATCAATGAGCAGTTCTTC. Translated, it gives CASSPPPINEQFF.

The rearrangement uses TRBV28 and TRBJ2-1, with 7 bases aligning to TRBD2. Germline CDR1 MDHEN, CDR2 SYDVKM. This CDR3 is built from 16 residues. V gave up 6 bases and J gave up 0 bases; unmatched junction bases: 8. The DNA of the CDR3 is TGTGCCAGCAGCGCCCAAGCGGGACTCTCCTACAATGAGCAGTTCTTC. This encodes CASSAQAGLSYNEQFF.

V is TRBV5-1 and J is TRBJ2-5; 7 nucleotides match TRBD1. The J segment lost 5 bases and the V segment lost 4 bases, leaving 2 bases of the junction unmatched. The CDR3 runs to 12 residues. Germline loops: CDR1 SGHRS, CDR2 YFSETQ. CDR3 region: CASSRGQETQYF. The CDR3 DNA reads TGCGCCAGCAGCCGGGGACAGGAGACCCAGTACTTC.

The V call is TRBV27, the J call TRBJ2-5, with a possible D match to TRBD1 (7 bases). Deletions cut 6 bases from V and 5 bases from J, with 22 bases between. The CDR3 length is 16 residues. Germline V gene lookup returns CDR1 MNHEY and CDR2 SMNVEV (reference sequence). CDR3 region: CASRPSSGGRAETQYF. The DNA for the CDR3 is TGTGCCAGCAGACCCTCCTCAGGGGGGCGAGCGGAGACCCAGTACTTC.

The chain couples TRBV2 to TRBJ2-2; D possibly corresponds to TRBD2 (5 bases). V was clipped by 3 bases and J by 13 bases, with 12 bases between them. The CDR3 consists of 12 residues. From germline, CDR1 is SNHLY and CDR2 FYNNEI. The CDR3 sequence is CASSDGPRGLFF. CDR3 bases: TGTGCCAGCAGTGACGGGCCCCGGGGGCTGTTTTTT. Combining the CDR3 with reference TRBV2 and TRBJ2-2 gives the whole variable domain EPEVTQTPSHQVTQMGQEVILRCVPISNHLYFYWYRQILGQKVEFLVSFYNNEISEKSEIFDDQFSVERPDGSNFTLKIRSTKLEDSAMYFCASSDGPRGLFFGEGSRLTVL.

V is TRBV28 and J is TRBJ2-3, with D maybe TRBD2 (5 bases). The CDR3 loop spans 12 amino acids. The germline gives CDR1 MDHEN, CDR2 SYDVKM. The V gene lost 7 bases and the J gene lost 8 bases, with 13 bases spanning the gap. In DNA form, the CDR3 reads TGTGCCAGCAATAGAGAAGGAGGTACGCAGTATTTT. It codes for CASNREGGTQYF.

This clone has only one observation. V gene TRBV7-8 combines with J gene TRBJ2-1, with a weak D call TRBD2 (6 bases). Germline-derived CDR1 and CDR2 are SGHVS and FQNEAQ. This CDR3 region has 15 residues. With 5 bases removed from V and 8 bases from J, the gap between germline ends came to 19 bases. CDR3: CASSPRGTVPDEQFF. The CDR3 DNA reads TGTGCCAGCAGCCCTCGGGGGACCGTGCCAGATGAGCAGTTCTTC.

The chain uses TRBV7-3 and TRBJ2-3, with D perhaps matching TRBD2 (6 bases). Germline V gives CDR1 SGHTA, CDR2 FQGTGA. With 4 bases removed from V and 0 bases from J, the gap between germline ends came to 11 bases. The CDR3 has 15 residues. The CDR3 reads CASSSTGVSTDTQYF. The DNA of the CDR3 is TGTGCCAGCAGCTCGACGGGGGTTAGCACAGATACGCAGTATTTT.

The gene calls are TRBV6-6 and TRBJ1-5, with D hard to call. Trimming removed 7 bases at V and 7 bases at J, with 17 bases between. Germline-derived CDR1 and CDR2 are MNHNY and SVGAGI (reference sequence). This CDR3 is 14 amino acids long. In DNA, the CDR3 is TGTGCCAGCAACTCCGTGGGGAGGGAACAGCCCCAGCATTTT. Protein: CASNSVGREQPQHF.

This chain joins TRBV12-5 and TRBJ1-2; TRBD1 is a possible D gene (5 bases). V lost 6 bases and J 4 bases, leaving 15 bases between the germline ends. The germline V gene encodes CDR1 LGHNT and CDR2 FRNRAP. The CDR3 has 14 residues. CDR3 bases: TGTGCTAGTGGCTCAGCTTCAAGGGGCTATGGCTACACCTTC. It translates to CASGSASRGYGYTF.

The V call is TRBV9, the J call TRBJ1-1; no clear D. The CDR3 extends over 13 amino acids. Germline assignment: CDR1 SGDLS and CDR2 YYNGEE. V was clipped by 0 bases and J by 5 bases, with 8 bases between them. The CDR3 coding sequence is TGTGCCAGCAGCGTAGGACAAAGTACTGAAGCTTTCTTT. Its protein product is CASSVGQSTEAFF.

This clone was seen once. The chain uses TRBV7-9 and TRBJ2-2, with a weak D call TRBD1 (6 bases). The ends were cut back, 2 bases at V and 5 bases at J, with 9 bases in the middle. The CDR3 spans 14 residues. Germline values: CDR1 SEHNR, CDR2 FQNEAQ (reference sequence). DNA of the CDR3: TGTGCCAGCAGCTTACTACAGGGAACCGGGGAGCTGTTTTTT. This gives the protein CASSLLQGTGELFF.

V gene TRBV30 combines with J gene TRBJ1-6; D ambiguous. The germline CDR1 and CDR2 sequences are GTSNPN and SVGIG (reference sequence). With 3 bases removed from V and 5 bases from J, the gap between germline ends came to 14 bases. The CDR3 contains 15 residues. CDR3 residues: CAWSPPTSNNSPLHF. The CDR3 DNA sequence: TGTGCCTGGAGCCCCCCGACATCTAATAATTCACCCCTCCACTTT.

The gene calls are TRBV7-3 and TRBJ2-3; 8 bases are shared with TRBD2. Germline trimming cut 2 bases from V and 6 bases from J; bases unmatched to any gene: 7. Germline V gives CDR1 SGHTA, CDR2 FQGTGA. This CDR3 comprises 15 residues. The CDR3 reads CASSLQRGRTDTQYF. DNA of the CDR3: TGTGCCAGCAGCTTACAGCGGGGGAGGACCGATACGCAGTATTTT.

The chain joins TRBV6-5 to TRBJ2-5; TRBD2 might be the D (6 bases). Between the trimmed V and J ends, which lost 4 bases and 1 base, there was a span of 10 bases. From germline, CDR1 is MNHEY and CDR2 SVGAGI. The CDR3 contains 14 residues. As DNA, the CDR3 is TGTGCCAGCAGTTTGCTAGCGCCCCAAGAGACCCAGTACTTC. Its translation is CASSLLAPQETQYF.

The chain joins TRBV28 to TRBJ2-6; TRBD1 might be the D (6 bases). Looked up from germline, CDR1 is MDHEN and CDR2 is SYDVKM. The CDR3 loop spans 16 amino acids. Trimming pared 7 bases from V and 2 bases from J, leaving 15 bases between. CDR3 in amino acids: CASIAQGTPGANVLTF. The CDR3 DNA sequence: TGTGCCAGCATAGCGCAGGGGACGCCTGGGGCCAACGTCCTGACTTTC. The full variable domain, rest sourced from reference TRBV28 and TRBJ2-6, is DVKVTQSSRYLVKRTGEKVFLECVQDMDHENMFWYRQDPGLGLRLIYFSYDVKMKEKGDIPEGYSVSREKKERFSLILESASTNQTSMYLCASIAQGTPGANVLTFGAGSRLTVL.

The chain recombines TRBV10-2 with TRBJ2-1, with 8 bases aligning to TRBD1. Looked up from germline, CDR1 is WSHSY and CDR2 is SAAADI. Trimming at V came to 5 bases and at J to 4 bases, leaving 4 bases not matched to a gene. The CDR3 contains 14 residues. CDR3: CASSLDRDYNEQFF. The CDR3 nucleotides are TGCGCCAGCAGTTTGGACAGGGATTACAATGAGCAGTTCTTC.

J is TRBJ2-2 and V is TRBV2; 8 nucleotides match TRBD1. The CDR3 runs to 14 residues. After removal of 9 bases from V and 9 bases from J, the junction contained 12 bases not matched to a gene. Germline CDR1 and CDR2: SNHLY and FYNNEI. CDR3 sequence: CASSEVQGARELFF. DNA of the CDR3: TGTGCCAGTTCTGAGGTGCAGGGGGCGAGGGAGCTGTTTTTT.

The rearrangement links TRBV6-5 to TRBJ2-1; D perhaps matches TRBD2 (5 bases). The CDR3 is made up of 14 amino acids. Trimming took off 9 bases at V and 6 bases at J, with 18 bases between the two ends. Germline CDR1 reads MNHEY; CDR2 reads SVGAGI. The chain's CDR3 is CASGMDFRSNEQFF. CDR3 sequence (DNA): TGTGCCAGTGGGATGGACTTCCGTAGCAATGAGCAGTTCTTC.

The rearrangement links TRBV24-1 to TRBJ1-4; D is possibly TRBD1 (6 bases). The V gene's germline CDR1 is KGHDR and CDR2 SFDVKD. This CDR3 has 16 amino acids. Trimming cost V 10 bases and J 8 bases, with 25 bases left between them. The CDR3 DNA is TGTGCCACGCCCTCGGGTATGGGGGCGAAGGACGAAAAACTGTTTTTT. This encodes CATPSGMGAKDEKLFF.